This record concerns one T cell receptor beta chain sequence. This sample stems from a study of control samples from healthy donors and cancer patients. This CDR3 is built from 14 residues. Trimming left V 5 bases short and J 3 bases short, with 11 bases between. CDR1 is SGDLS and CDR2 is YYNGEE in the germline V gene. Here immunoSEQ multiplex PCR was the method, and the copy in TCRdb shows in-frame clones only, minus some. The table includes approximately 100,000 clones, 85% to 90% detected once. Sequencing was performed on PBMCs. This chain uses TRBV9 with TRBJ2-2; no firm D call. The sequence came from a man in his sixties with lung cancer. CDR3 loop: CASRSSRDTGELFF. CDR3 nucleotide sequence: TGTGCCAGCAGATCATCAAGGGACACCGGGGAGCTGTTTTTT.